The entry below gives a single T cell receptor beta chain sequence along with its context. Its target is not known. CDR3 size: 17 residues. CDR1 is SGHTA, CDR2 FQGTGA, per germline. Trimming removed 1 base from V and 6 bases from J, with 19 bases in between. Using immunoSEQ multiplex PCR, the repertoire was profiled, and TCRdb retains in-frame clones only, with some absent. In the table there are 350,000 to 600,000 clones, roughly nine tenths of which are singletons. The treatment here: roughly 19 received Ad26.COV2.S at low or high dose, single or two shots; 5 received placebo; per-sample allocation not given. Repertoires come from day 63 after the first vaccine or placebo injection. SARS-CoV-2 spike from the Wuhan strain was encoded by the vaccine, an Ad26 vector. These data originate in a study of Ad26.COV2.S vaccination and SARS-CoV-2 variants. Turning to the study itself: The COV1001 Ad26.COV2.S trial arm included the donor. Ad26.COV2.S was injected intramuscularly once or twice, 56 days apart.

General observations from the study: Vaccine recipients had higher spike-specific TCR breadth than placebo recipients.

The TCR comes from a person aged 18-60 years who received the Ad26.COV2.S COVID-19 vaccine or a placebo. The specimen was peripheral blood, collected in a trial of Ad26.COV2.S vaccine versus placebo. This chain links TRBV7-3 with TRBJ1-5, with no clear D. Here the CDR3 reads CASSLKRGFPLCQPQHF. CDR3 bases: TGTGCCAGCAGCTTAAAGCGGGGATTTCCCCTATGTCAGCCCCAGCATTTT.